This passage covers 19 T cell receptor beta chains from one sample sequenced in a study of T cell responses to AZD1222 COVID-19 vaccine. Sequenced by immunoSEQ multiplex PCR; TCRdb stores in-frame clones only, minus some. Seen here are about 45,000 clones, about 82% observed once, and the top ten hold less than 25%. This material consisted of peripheral blood, taken 28 days after the second dose of the MenACWY control vaccine. Receptors originate from an adult who received the MenACWY meningococcal vaccine as a control.

The J gene is TRBJ2-2, the V gene TRBV19, with TRBD2 as a possible D gene (6 bases). The CDR3 has 15 amino acids. V was pared by 3 bases and J by 7 bases, with 15 bases between. In germline, CDR1 is LNHDA, CDR2 SQIVND (reference sequence). CDR3: CASSMEPAGYGELFF. The DNA for the CDR3 is TGTGCCAGTAGTATGGAACCAGCGGGTTACGGGGAGCTGTTTTTT.

The table lists this clone with a count of one. This sequence joins TRBV6-2 or TRBV6-3 and TRBJ2-5; 11 nucleotides line up with TRBD2. The CDR3 covers 14 residues. Germline loops: CDR1 MNHEY, CDR2 SVGEGT. V lost 4 bases, J lost 5 bases, and 3 bases stayed unmatched. Here the CDR3 DNA reads TGTGCCAGCAGTTTTAGCGGGGGGGTGGAGACCCAGTACTTC. Amino acid sequence: CASSFSGGVETQYF.

The rearrangement joins TRBV18 to TRBJ1-6; 11 nucleotides agree with TRBD1. V gave up 3 bases and J gave up 7 bases; unmatched junction bases: 5. CDR3 length: 16 residues. CDR1 is KGHSH, CDR2 LQKENI, per germline. In DNA, the CDR3 is TGTGCCAGCTCACCGGACAGGGGGCAGTCAAATTCACCCCTCCACTTT. The encoded protein is CASSPDRGQSNSPLHF.

The chain couples TRBV4-1 to TRBJ1-6, with 8 positions matching TRBD1. The germline V gene encodes CDR1 MGHRA and CDR2 YSYEKL. The junction had 6 bases not matched to a gene; V was cut back by 4 bases and J by 10 bases. The CDR3 has 14 amino acids. CDR3 nucleotides: TGCGCCAGCAGCCCAGGACAGGGATACTCACCCCTCCACTTT. Translated, it gives CASSPGQGYSPLHF.

The V and J genes are TRBV5-1 and TRBJ1-1, with D unclear. Trimming removed 1 base from V and 1 base from J, with 11 bases in between. Germline CDR1 and CDR2: SGHRS and YFSETQ. The CDR3 spans 15 residues. The CDR3 region is CASSLRGQTNTEAFF. The CDR3 nucleotides are TGCGCCAGCAGCTTGAGAGGGCAGACGAACACTGAAGCTTTCTTT.

The V and J genes are TRBV3-1 (or the pseudogene TRBV3-2) and TRBJ2-2; the match to TRBD2 covers 11 bases. This CDR3 comprises 17 residues. J gave up 0 bases and V 0 bases, and 0 bases lay outside the gene matches. Germline assignment: CDR1 LGHDT and CDR2 YNNKEL (reference sequence). CDR3 sequence: CASSQEGLAANTGELFF. CDR3 coding DNA: TGTGCCAGCAGCCAAGAGGGACTAGCGGCGAACACCGGGGAGCTGTTTTTT.

The V gene is TRBV11-2, the J gene TRBJ1-6, with 7 bases lining up with TRBD1. In germline, CDR1 is SGHAT, CDR2 FQNNGV. The CDR3 totals 16 residues. Trimming removed 1 base from V and 11 bases from J; junction bases left unmatched: 11. The CDR3 DNA follows: TGTGCCAGCAGCTTAGCCCTGCAGGGGGGTATGACACCCCTCCACTTT. This encodes CASSLALQGGMTPLHF.

The sample holds one count of this clone. This chain joins TRBV6-5 and TRBJ2-1, with TRBD1 identical over 9 bases. Germline loops: CDR1 MNHEY, CDR2 SVGAGI. V gave up 6 bases and J gave up 9 bases; unmatched junction bases: 3. The CDR3 runs 12 residues. Written as DNA, the CDR3 is TGTGCCAGCAGAGACAGGGGGTTTGAGCAGTTCTTC. It yields the protein CASRDRGFEQFF.

This clone has more than one count but fewer than ten. V is TRBV6-1 and J is TRBJ2-7, with 7 bases fitting TRBD1. The V segment lost 0 bases and the J segment 4 bases; nucleotides outside the gene matches: 3. The CDR3 is made up of 14 amino acids. Per germline, CDR1 MNHNS and CDR2 SASEGT. The CDR3 region is CASSEAGGEYEQYV. DNA for the CDR3: TGTGCCAGCAGTGAAGCAGGGGGCGAGTACGAGCAGTACGTC.

The sample holds one count of this clone. J is TRBJ1-6 and V is TRBV7-9; 10 bases match TRBD1. The junction had 2 bases not matched to a gene; V was cut back by 2 bases and J by 1 base. Germline V gives CDR1 SEHNR, CDR2 FQNEAQ (reference sequence). The CDR3 runs 17 residues. Written as DNA, the CDR3 is TGTGCCAGCAGCTTAATGGGACAGGGGTCCTATAATTCACCCCTCCACTTT. This translates into CASSLMGQGSYNSPLHF. The whole variable domain, filled in from reference TRBV7-9 and TRBJ1-6, reads DTGVSQNPRHKITKRGQNVTFRCDPISEHNRLYWYRQTLGQGPEFLTYFQNEAQLEKSRLLSDRFSAERPKGSFSTLEIQRTEQGDSAMYLCASSLMGQGSYNSPLHFGNGTRLTVT.

The genes are TRBV11-3 and TRBJ2-5; D remains unclear. The germline CDR1 and CDR2 sequences are SGHNT and YENEEA. Deletions cut 0 bases from V and 6 bases from J, with 11 bases between. The CDR3 extends over 14 amino acids. CDR3 DNA: TGTGCCAGCAGCTTAGATCACAGCCAGAAGACCCAGTACTTC. Translation gives CASSLDHSQKTQYF.

This rearrangement joins TRBV2 to TRBJ1-5; D gene unclear. V lost 5 bases to trimming and J lost 2 bases, with 10 bases between them. Per germline, CDR1 SNHLY and CDR2 FYNNEI. The CDR3 is made up of 14 amino acids. This chain's CDR3 is CASSWTVGNQPQHF. The CDR3 DNA reads TGTGCCAGCAGTTGGACCGTGGGCAATCAGCCCCAGCATTTT.

The rearrangement uses TRBV27 and TRBJ1-6; D is unresolved. CDR1 and CDR2 from the germline V gene are MNHEY and SMNVEV (reference sequence). This CDR3 contains 15 residues. Trimming pared 6 bases from V and 6 bases from J, leaving 15 bases between. CDR3 nucleotide sequence: TGTGCCAGCAGGAAAGCACATACCCCTAATTCACCCCTCCACTTT. As protein: CASRKAHTPNSPLHF.

This chain uses TRBV9 with TRBJ1-1; 7 bases agree with TRBD1. CDR1 and CDR2 (germline): SGDLS, YYNGEE. There are 13 residues in the CDR3. J gave up 3 bases and V 6 bases, and 5 bases lay outside the gene matches. CDR3 loop: CASNPQGYTEAFF. CDR3 DNA sequence: TGTGCCAGCAACCCACAGGGGTACACTGAAGCTTTCTTT.

This chain joins TRBV29-1 and TRBJ2-1; TRBD2 is a possible D gene (6 bases). The germline CDR1 and CDR2 sequences are SQVTM and ANQGSEA. This CDR3 comprises 12 residues. Trimming took 4 bases from V and 12 from J, leaving 16 bases between them. The CDR3, as DNA: TGCAGCGTTGGAGCCAGGGAGGTGGGGCAGTTCTTC. This gives the protein CSVGAREVGQFF.

This clone came up once. V usage is TRBV10-1 and J usage is TRBJ2-5; no reliable D call. V lost 2 bases, J lost 7 bases, and 5 bases lay in between. The CDR3 totals 11 residues. Germline V CDR1 and CDR2: WNHNN, SYGVQD (reference sequence). Written as DNA, the CDR3 is TGCGCCAGCAGTGAGAAGGGGACCCAGTACTTC. It is translated as CASSEKGTQYF.

V gene TRBV27 combines with J gene TRBJ1-2, with D possibly being TRBD1 (6 bases). Between the trimmed V and J ends, which lost 6 bases and 7 bases, there was a span of 18 bases. Germline CDR1 reads MNHEY; CDR2 reads SMNVEV (reference sequence). There are 14 residues in the CDR3. The CDR3 coding sequence is TGTGCCAGCAGCCGAAACAACAGGGCTACTGGCTACACCTTC. It codes for CASSRNNRATGYTF.

The CDR3 DNA reads as TGTGCCAGCAGTCAGGACAGGGCCAACACCATATATTTT. Its translation is CASSQDRANTIYF. The rearrangement uses TRBV6-5 and TRBJ1-3; 8 nucleotides align to TRBD1. The V gene's germline CDR1 is MNHEY and CDR2 SVGAGI. The CDR3 loop spans 13 amino acids. The ends lost 5 bases at V and 7 bases at J; junction bases unmatched: 4.

The chain couples TRBV14 to TRBJ1-5, with a tentative D call TRBD1 (5 bases). The CDR3 runs 13 residues. Germline V gene data show CDR1 as SGHDN and CDR2 as FVKESK. Trimming stripped 1 base from V and 8 bases from J, with 9 bases between. CDR3 DNA: TGTGCCAGCAGCCAAGGCGGGGCTGAGCCCCAGCATTTT. It is translated as CASSQGGAEPQHF.